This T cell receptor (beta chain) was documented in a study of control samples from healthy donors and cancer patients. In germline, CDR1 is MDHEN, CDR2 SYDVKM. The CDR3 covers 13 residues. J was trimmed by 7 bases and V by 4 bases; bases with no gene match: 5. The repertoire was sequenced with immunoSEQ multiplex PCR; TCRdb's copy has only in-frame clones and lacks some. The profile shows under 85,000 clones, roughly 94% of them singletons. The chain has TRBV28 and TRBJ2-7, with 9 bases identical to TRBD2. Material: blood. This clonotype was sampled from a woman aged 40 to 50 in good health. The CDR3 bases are TGTGCCAGCAGTTCTATAGCGGGGGTTGAGCAGTACTTC. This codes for CASSSIAGVEQYF.